This T cell receptor beta chain stems from a study of T cells expressing NK-cell markers. Study-level background: CD3+CD56+NKG2C+, CD3+CD56+NKG2C- and CD3+CD56-NKG2C+ T cells, once sorted, supplied the TCR beta repertoires. Study-wide findings and caveats: Several donors' CD3+CD56-NKG2C+ cells were dominated by the same clonotypes. Of the CD8+ T cells in roughly 6 donors, about 1.0-7.5% belonged to dominant NKG2C+ clonotypes.

For TCR beta, cDNA was produced by 5'RACE template switching with UMIs. TCRdb reprocessed the 5' RACE reads and reports one entry per CDR3 protein, with no DNA. Its table lists 690 or so distinct CDR3 sequences. Concerning this clonotype: The antigen remains undetermined.

CDR3 length equals 17 residues. Sequencing input: blood T cells: a sorted CD56 or NKG2C T cell subset, CD4+ or CD8+ T cells, or bulk PBMC T cells (not recorded which). This TCR came from a man aged 18 to 69 in good health. The V and J genes are TRBV12-3 or TRBV12-4 and TRBJ2-7. The CDR3 is CASSLIIQRARSYEQYF.